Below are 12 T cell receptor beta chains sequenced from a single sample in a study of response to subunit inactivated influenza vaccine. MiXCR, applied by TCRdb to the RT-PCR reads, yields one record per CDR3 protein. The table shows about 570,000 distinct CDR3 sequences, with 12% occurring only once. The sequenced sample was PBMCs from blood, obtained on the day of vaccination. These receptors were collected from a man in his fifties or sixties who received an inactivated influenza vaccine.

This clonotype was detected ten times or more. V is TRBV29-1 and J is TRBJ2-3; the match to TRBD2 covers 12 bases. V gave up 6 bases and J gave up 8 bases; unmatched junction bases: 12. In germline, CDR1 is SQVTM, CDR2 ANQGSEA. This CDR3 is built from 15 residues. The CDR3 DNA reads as TGCAGCGTAGGGACTAGCGGGCGCATTGGAGGTACGCAGTATTTT. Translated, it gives CSVGTSGRIGGTQYF.

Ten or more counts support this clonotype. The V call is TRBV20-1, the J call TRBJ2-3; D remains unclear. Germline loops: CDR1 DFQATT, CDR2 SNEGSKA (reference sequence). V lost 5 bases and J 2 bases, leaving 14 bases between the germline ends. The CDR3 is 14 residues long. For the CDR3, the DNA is TGCAGTGCTCGTCCCTCGGGCGACACAGATACGCAGTATTTT. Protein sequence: CSARPSGDTDTQYF.

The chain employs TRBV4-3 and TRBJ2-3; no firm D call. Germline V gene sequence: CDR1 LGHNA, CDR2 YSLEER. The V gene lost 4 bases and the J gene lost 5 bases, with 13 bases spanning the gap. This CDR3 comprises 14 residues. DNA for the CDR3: TGCGCCAGCAGCCTTTCGAAGGGTTTAGATACGCAGTATTTT. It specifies CASSLSKGLDTQYF.

The CDR3 DNA sequence: TGCAGTGCTAGAGAAGGTCTTAGCAATCAGCCCCAGCATTTT. This codes for CSAREGLSNQPQHF. V gene TRBV20-1 combines with J gene TRBJ1-5; D is unclear. Trimming took 0 bases from V and 0 from J, leaving 6 bases between them. The germline V gene has CDR1 DFQATT and CDR2 SNEGSKA (reference sequence). This CDR3 has 14 amino acids.

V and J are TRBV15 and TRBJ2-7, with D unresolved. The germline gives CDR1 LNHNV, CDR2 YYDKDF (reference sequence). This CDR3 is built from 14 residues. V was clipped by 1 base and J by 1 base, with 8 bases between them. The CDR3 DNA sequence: TGTGCCACCAGCAGAGCACTCGTATCCTACGAGCAGTACTTC. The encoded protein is CATSRALVSYEQYF. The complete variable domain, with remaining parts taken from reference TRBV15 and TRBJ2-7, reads DAMVIQNPRYQVTQFGKPVTLSCSQTLNHNVMYWYQQKSSQAPKLLFHYYDKDFNNEADTPDNFQSRRPNTSFCFLDIRSPGLGDTAMYLCATSRALVSYEQYFGPGTRLTVT.

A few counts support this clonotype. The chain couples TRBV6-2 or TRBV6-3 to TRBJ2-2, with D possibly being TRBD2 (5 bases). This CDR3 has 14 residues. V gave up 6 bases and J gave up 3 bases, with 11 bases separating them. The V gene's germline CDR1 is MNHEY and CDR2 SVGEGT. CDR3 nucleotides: TGTGCCAGCAGGGTTCGGCGGGACACCGGGGAGCTGTTTTTT. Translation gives CASRVRRDTGELFF.

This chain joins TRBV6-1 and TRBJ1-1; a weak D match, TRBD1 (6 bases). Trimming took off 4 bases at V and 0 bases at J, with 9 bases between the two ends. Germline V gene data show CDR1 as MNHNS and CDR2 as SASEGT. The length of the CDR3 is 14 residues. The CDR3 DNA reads TGTGCCAGCAGTGTCGGGGGCATGAACACTGAAGCTTTCTTT. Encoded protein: CASSVGGMNTEAFF.

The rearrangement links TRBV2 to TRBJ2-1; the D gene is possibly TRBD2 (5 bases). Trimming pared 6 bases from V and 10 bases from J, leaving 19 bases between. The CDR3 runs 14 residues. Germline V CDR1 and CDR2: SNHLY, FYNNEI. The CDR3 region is CASSPGLGVEEQFF. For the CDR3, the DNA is TGTGCCAGCAGCCCCGGACTCGGAGTCGAGGAGCAGTTCTTC.

This CDR3 reads CASSQEFYEGMETQYF. CDR3 DNA: TGTGCCAGCAGCCAAGAATTCTACGAAGGGATGGAGACCCAGTACTTC. The chain combines TRBV3-1 with TRBJ2-5; no firm D call. Germline V gives CDR1 LGHDT, CDR2 YNNKEL (reference sequence). The CDR3 contains 16 residues. Trimming took 0 bases from V and 5 from J, leaving 16 bases between them.

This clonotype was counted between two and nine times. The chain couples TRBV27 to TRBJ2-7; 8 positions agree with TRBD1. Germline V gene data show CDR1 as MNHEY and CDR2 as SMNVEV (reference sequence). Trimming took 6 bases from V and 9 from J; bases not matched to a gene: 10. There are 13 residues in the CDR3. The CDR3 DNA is TGTGCCAGCAGGCCCGGGGGACAGGTCTCGCAGTACTTC. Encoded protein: CASRPGGQVSQYF.

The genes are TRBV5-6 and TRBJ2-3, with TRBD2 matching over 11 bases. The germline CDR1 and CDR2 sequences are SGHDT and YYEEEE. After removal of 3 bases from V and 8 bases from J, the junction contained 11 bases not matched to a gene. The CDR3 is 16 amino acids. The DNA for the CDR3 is TGTGCCAGCAGCTGGATTGGGACTAGCGGTTCAGTTACGCAGTATTTT. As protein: CASSWIGTSGSVTQYF. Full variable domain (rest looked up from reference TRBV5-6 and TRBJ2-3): DAGVTQSPTHLIKTRGQQVTLRCSPKSGHDTVSWYQQALGQGPQFIFQYYEEEERQRGNFPDRFSGHQFPNYSSELNVNALLLGDSALYLCASSWIGTSGSVTQYFGPGTRLTVL.

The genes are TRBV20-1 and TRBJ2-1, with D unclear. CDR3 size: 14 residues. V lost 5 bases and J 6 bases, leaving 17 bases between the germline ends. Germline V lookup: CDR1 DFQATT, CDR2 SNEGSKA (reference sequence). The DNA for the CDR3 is TGCAGTGCTCTCGAGGCAGCCGGAAGCAATGAGCAGTTCTTC. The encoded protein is CSALEAAGSNEQFF.